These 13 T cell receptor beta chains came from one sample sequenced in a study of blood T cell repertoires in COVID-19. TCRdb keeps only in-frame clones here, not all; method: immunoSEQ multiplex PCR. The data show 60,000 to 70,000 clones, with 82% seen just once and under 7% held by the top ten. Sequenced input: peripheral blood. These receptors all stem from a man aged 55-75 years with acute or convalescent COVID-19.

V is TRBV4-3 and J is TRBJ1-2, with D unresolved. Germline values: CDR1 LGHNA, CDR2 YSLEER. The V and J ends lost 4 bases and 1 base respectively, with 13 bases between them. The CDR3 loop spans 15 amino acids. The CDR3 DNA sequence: TGCGCCAGCAGCCCCCAGATCGGGGTTAACTATGGCTACACCTTC. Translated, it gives CASSPQIGVNYGYTF.

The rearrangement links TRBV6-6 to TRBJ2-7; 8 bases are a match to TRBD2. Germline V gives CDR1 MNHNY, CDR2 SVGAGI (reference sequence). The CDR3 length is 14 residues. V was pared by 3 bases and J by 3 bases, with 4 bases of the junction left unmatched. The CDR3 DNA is TGTGCCAGCAGTTATGACGGGGGGGGCTACGAGCAGTACTTC. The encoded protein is CASSYDGGGYEQYF.

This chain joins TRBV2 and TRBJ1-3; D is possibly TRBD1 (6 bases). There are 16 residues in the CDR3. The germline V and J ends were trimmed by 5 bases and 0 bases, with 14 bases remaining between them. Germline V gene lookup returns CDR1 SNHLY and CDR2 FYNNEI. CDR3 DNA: TGTGCCAGCAGTCGAGACAGGTCGAGCTCTGGAAACACCATATATTTT. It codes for CASSRDRSSSGNTIYF. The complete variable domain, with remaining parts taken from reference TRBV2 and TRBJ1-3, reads EPEVTQTPSHQVTQMGQEVILRCVPISNHLYFYWYRQILGQKVEFLVSFYNNEISEKSEIFDDQFSVERPDGSNFTLKIRSTKLEDSAMYFCASSRDRSSSGNTIYFGEGSWLTVV.

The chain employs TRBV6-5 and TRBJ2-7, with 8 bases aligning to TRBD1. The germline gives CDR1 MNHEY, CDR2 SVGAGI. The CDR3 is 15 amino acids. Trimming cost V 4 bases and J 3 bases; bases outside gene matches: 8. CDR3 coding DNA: TGTGCCAGCAGTTTCCGATCCGGACAGGGCTACGAGCAGTACTTC. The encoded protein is CASSFRSGQGYEQYF.

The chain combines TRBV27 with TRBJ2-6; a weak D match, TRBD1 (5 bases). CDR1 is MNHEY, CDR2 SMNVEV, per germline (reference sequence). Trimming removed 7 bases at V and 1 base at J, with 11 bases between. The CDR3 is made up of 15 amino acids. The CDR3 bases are TGTGCCAGCAAAAACCCAGGGTCTGGGGCCAACGTCCTGACTTTC. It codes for CASKNPGSGANVLTF.

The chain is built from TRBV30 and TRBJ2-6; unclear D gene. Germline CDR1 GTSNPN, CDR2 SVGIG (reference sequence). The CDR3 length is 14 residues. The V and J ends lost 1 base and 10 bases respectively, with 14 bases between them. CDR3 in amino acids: CAWSGIRAANVLTF. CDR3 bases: TGTGCCTGGAGTGGCATCCGTGCGGCTAACGTCCTGACTTTC.

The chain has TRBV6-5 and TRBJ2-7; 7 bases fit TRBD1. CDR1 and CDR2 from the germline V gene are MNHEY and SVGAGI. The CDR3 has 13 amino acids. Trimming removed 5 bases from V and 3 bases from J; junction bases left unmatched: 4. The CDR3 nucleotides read TGTGCCAGCAGTCGGGGACAGAACTACGAGCAGTACGTC. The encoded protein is CASSRGQNYEQYV.

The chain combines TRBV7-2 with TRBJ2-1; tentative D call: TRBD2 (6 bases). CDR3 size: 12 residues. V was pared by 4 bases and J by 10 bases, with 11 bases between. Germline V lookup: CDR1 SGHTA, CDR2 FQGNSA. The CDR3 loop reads CASSSTSIEQFF. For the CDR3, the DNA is TGTGCCAGCAGCTCTACTAGCATAGAGCAGTTCTTC.

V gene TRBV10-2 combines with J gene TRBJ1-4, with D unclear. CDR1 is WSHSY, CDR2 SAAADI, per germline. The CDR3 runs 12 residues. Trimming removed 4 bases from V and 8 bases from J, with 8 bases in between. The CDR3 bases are TGCGCCAGCAGTGCCCGGGAGGAAAAACTGTTTTTT. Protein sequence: CASSAREEKLFF.

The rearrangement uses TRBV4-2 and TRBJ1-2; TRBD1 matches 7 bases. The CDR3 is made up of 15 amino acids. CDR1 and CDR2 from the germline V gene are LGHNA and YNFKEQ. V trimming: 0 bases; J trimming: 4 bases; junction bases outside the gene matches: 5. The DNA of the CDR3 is TGTGCCAGCAGCCAAGATCTGCAGGGGGGCTATGGCTACACCTTC. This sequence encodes CASSQDLQGGYGYTF.

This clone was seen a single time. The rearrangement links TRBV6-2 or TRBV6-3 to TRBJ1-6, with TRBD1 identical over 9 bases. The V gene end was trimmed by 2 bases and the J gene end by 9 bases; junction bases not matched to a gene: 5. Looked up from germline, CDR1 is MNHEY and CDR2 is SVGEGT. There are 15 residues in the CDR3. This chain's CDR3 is CASSYPTGGGSPLHF. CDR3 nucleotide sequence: TGTGCCAGCAGTTACCCCACAGGGGGCGGTTCACCCCTCCACTTT.

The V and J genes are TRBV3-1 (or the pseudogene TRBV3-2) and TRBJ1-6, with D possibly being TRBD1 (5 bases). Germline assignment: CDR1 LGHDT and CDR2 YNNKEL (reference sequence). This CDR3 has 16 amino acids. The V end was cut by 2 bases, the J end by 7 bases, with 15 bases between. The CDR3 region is CASSQRTSQGNSPLHF. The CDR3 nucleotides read TGTGCCAGCAGCCAACGTACGTCCCAGGGAAATTCACCCCTCCACTTT.

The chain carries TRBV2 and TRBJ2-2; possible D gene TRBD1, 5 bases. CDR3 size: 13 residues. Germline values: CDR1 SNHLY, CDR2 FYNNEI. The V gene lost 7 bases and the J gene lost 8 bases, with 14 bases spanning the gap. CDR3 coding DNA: TGTGCCAGCATTGCGGACATGAGAGGGGAGCTGTTTTTT. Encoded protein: CASIADMRGELFF.